This is a list of T cell receptor beta chains from one sample in a study of early T cells in non-severe SARS-CoV-2 infection. TCRdb fed the 5' RACE reads into MiXCR, producing one record per CDR3 protein. The repertoire holds about 77,000 distinct CDR3 sequences, with roughly 5.3% as singletons. Sequencing used whole blood, obtained at baseline. These receptors were obtained from an adult who was a healthcare worker with PCR-confirmed SARS-CoV-2 infection or an uninfected control (not recorded which). Both conserved end residues are part of each CDR3. The D gene is left open where the match is weak. The size of a clone is reported for some rows only, either as once, few or many, or as a class for expanded clones.

>.|TRBJ1-3|TRBV15|many
CATSRDPAYSGNTIYF
TGTGCCACCAGCAGAGATCCAGCGTACTCTGGAAACACCATATATTTT
>.|TRBJ2-1|TRBV2|.
CASRKVREQFF
TGTGCCAGCAGGAAGGTGCGTGAGCAGTTCTTC
>TRBD2|TRBJ2-1|TRBV28|many
CASSYSGIFNEQFF
TGTGCCAGCAGTTATAGCGGGATTTTCAATGAGCAGTTCTTC
>.|TRBJ2-1|TRBV28|.
CASSLFVELNNEQFF
TGTGCCAGCAGTTTATTCGTAGAGTTAAACAATGAGCAGTTCTTC
>.|TRBJ1-1|TRBV5-1|many
CASSLGPEAFF
TGTGCCAGCAGTTTAGGTCCTGAAGCTTTCTTT
>TRBD2|TRBJ2-1|TRBV27|many
CASYAGLAGPWSSYNEQFF
TGTGCCAGCTACGCCGGACTAGCGGGTCCATGGAGCTCCTACAATGAGCAGTTCTTC
>.|TRBJ2-7|TRBV10-3|many
CAIRGQFRETYEQYF
TGTGCCATCAGGGGCCAGTTCCGGGAAACCTACGAGCAGTACTTC
>TRBD2|TRBJ2-1|TRBV27|many
CASTLGASGPSYNEQFF
TGTGCCAGCACCCTAGGGGCTAGCGGGCCATCCTACAATGAGCAGTTCTTC
>.|TRBJ2-7|TRBV27|many
CASSFRERGYEQYF
TGTGCCAGCAGTTTTCGGGAGAGAGGTTACGAGCAGTACTTC
>.|TRBJ1-2|TRBV6-1|.
CASSDSRPAGYTF
TGTGCCAGCAGTGACTCCCGACCGGCAGGCTACACCTTC